The entry below describes one T cell receptor beta chain. What it binds is not known. Measured with immunoSEQ multiplex PCR; TCRdb has only the in-frame clones, and not every one. The table lists about 38,000 clones, roughly 81% of them singletons. The data derive from a study of a mutant IDH1 vaccine in newly diagnosed glioma. Study details: The start of vaccination came 4-6 weeks after radiotherapy alone, or with temozolomide cycles.

Time point in this sample: week 23, last vaccination. A single vaccine dose contained 300 ug of mutant IDH1 20-mer peptide, and topical imiquimod was used with it. The CDR3 has 13 residues. Germline loops: CDR1 LGHNA, CDR2 YSLEER. The V gene lost 0 bases and the J gene lost 7 bases, with 9 bases spanning the gap. The receptor was derived from a man aged 40-50 years with glioma. Sequencing was performed on PBMCs, taken from a glioma patient whose treatment included an IDH1 peptide vaccine. The genes are TRBV4-3 and TRBJ1-1; D not resolved. The CDR3 region is CASSQDFQVEAFF. The CDR3 nucleotides are TGCGCCAGCAGCCAAGATTTTCAGGTTGAAGCTTTCTTT.